Listed below are T cell receptor beta chains from one sample, sequenced in a study of T-cell reconstitution after alpha-beta-depleted transplantation in children. TCRdb redid the calling of the PCR reads with MiXCR, one entry per CDR3 protein. The sample has about 260,000 distinct CDR3 sequences, roughly 8% seen once. The sequenced sample was PBMCs, mostly from graft donor cells, obtained 180 days after TCRalphabeta/CD19-depleted stem cell transplant. The receptors come from a male patient under 18 who had a stem cell transplant for acute lymphoblastic leukemia, so the T cells may come from the graft donor. CDR3s include the opening cysteine and the closing phenylalanine or tryptophan. D genes are given only for firm matches. Clone sizes are given selectively: once, few, many, or a class where the clone is expanded.

j_call | clone_size | v_call | d_call | cdr3_nt | cdr3_aa
TRBJ2-7 | many | TRBV12-3/TRBV12-4 | TRBD2 | TGTGCCAGCAGTCCCCTAGCGGGAGTATGGGAGCAGTACTTC | CASSPLAGVWEQYF
TRBJ2-5 | many | TRBV20-1 | TRBD2 | TGCAGTGCTAGACTAGCGGGAGTTAGAGAGACCCAGTACTTC | CSARLAGVRETQYF
TRBJ2-7 | many | TRBV7-9 | TRBD2 | TGTGCCAGCAGCTCCCGGGGGGGATACGAGCAGTACTTC | CASSSRGGYEQYF
TRBJ2-1 | many | TRBV9 | TRBD1 | TGTGCCAGCAGCGTCCAGACAGGGTCCACTGAGCAGTTCTTC | CASSVQTGSTEQFF
TRBJ2-3 | many | TRBV20-1 | TRBD2 | TGCAGTGCTAGCCGGACTAGCGGGAGCACAGATACGCAGTATTTT | CSASRTSGSTDTQYF
TRBJ2-1 | many | TRBV6-5 | NA | TGTGCCAGCGGTGGACGGCTCAATGAGCAGTTCTTC | CASGGRLNEQFF
TRBJ2-5 | many | TRBV12-3/TRBV12-4 | NA | TGTGCCAGCAGTCCCCGGACAGAACAAGAGACCCAGTACTTC | CASSPRTEQETQYF
TRBJ2-1 | many | TRBV28 | NA | TGTGCCAGCAGTTTACCAGGGGGAGGCTACAATGAGCAGTTCTTC | CASSLPGGGYNEQFF
TRBJ2-7 | few | TRBV12-5 | TRBD2 | TGTGCTAGTGGTTCCCTCGGTAGCGGGGGCGCCCGGGCGTACTACGAGCAGTACTTC | CASGSLGSGGARAYYEQYF
TRBJ1-2 | few | TRBV7-8 | NA | TGTGCCAGCAGCTTAAGGCTCACGGGCTATGGCTACACCTTC | CASSLRLTGYGYTF
TRBJ2-5 | many | TRBV28 | NA | TGTGCCAGCAGTTTGGGAAGGAGGGCCGAGAAGACCCAGTACTTC | CASSLGRRAEKTQYF
TRBJ2-7 | NA | TRBV20-1 | NA | TGCAGTGCACAAGACCGCAACACCTCCTACGAGCAGTACTTC | CSAQDRNTSYEQYF
TRBJ2-3 | NA | TRBV28 | NA | TGTGCCAGCAGTTTAGTTCGCGACTATACGCAGTATTTT | CASSLVRDYTQYF
TRBJ1-4 | NA | TRBV7-8 | NA | TGTGCCAGCAGCTCTTGGACAGACCGGGCAACTAATGAAAAACTGTTTTTT | CASSSWTDRATNEKLFF
TRBJ2-6 | many | TRBV5-1 | NA | TGCGCCAGCAGTGGGGGATCTGGGGCCAACGTCCTGACTTTC | CASSGGSGANVLTF
TRBJ2-1 | many | TRBV18 | NA | TGTGCCAGCTCACCACGAAAGACTGGAAGCTCCTACAATGAGCAGTTCTTC | CASSPRKTGSSYNEQFF
TRBJ2-3 | many | TRBV12-3/TRBV12-4 | NA | TGTGCCAGCAGGCTGTCAGATACGCAGTATTTT | CASRLSDTQYF
TRBJ2-2 | many | TRBV12-3/TRBV12-4 | TRBD2 | TGTGCCAGCAGTTCCCGACTAGCGGGGGGGCCGGGGACCGGGGAGCTGTTTTTT | CASSSRLAGGPGTGELFF
TRBJ1-5 | many | TRBV5-6 | NA | TGTGCCAGCAGTTCGGGTTGGGGCAATCAGCCCCAGCATTTT | CASSSGWGNQPQHF
TRBJ1-5 | few | TRBV4-2 | NA | TGTGCCAGGAGCCCGGGGCTCCCCGGCGGCAATCAGCCCCAGCATTTT | CARSPGLPGGNQPQHF
TRBJ2-7 | many | TRBV15 | NA | TGTGCCACCAGCAGAGTGGGTGTGACTTCCTCCTACGAGCAGTACTTC | CATSRVGVTSSYEQYF
TRBJ2-7 | many | TRBV5-4 | TRBD2 | TGTGCCAGCAGCACGGGAGGCTATGCGGGAGTAAGGGAGCAGTACTTC | CASSTGGYAGVREQYF
TRBJ2-6 | many | TRBV20-1 | NA | TGCAGTGCTCCCACCCGCGGGGCTGGGGCCAACGTCCTGACTTTC | CSAPTRGAGANVLTF
TRBJ2-5 | few | TRBV6-5 | TRBD2 | TGTGCCAGCAGTTTCAACAGGCTAGCGGGGGTGCAAGAGACCCAGTACTTC | CASSFNRLAGVQETQYF
TRBJ2-2 | many | TRBV5-1 | NA | TGCGCCAGCAGCTTGGGACAGGAGAACACCGGGGAGCTGTTTTTT | CASSLGQENTGELFF
TRBJ2-3 | many | TRBV5-6 | NA | TGTGCCAGCAGCTCGTACACATATACGCAGTATTTT | CASSSYTYTQYF
TRBJ1-1 | many | TRBV12-3/TRBV12-4 | TRBD1 | TGTGCCAGCAGTTACGACAGGGCACGCACTGAAGCTTTCTTT | CASSYDRARTEAFF
TRBJ2-5 | few | TRBV28 | TRBD2 | TGTGCCAGCAGCTCCCCGGGACTAGGTGGGGAGACCCAGTACTTC | CASSSPGLGGETQYF
TRBJ2-5 | many | TRBV11-2 | TRBD2 | TGTGCCAGCAGCTTACAATCTGGGGCGGGAGGGTACCAAGAGACCCAGTACTTC | CASSLQSGAGGYQETQYF
TRBJ2-5 | many | TRBV6-5 | NA | TGTGCCAGCAGTTACGGCGGAGGACAGACCCAGTACTTC | CASSYGGGQTQYF
TRBJ2-7 | many | TRBV7-8 | NA | TGTGCCAGCAGCTTAGGCAGTTTTTCCTACGAGCAGTACTTC | CASSLGSFSYEQYF
TRBJ2-6 | few | TRBV6-1 | NA | TGTGCCAGCAGTGTTCTTACTAGGCCCTTCTCAGGGGCCAACGTCCTGACTTTC | CASSVLTRPFSGANVLTF
TRBJ2-1 | many | TRBV18 | NA | TGTGCCAGCTCACCACGGGACTACAATGAGCAGTTCTTC | CASSPRDYNEQFF
TRBJ1-2 | many | TRBV14 | NA | TGTGCCAGCAGACAAGGACAGAATGGCTACACCTTC | CASRQGQNGYTF
TRBJ2-1 | many | TRBV20-1 | TRBD2 | TGCAGTGCCGCAGGACTAGCGGGCGGTGAGCAGTTCTTC | CSAAGLAGGEQFF
TRBJ2-5 | many | TRBV4-2 | NA | TGTGCCAGCAGCCAAGATCCCCCGCGGACGGGAGAGACCCAGTACTTC | CASSQDPPRTGETQYF
TRBJ2-3 | many | TRBV28 | TRBD1 | TGTGCCAGCAGTTTCCGTGCAGGGGGCGCAGATACGCAGTATTTT | CASSFRAGGADTQYF
TRBJ1-1 | many | TRBV5-1 | TRBD1 | TGCGCCAGCAGCCGTTCGGCTTGGACAGGGGGCACTGAAGCTTTCTTT | CASSRSAWTGGTEAFF
TRBJ1-5 | many | TRBV12-3/TRBV12-4 | NA | TGTGCCAGCAGGAAGGGGGGGGGTCAGCCCCAGCATTTT | CASRKGGGQPQHF
TRBJ1-5 | many | TRBV7-8 | NA | TGTGCCAGCAGCTTACGTCGGCTGGGAACTCAGCCCCAGCATTTT | CASSLRRLGTQPQHF
TRBJ2-1 | many | TRBV29-1 | NA | TGCAGCGTTGTCACCGCCAATGAGCAGTTCTTC | CSVVTANEQFF
TRBJ2-7 | many | TRBV19 | TRBD1 | TGTGCCAGTAGTATCCGGGACAGAGCCCGGCAGCAGTACTTC | CASSIRDRARQQYF
TRBJ2-2 | many | TRBV4-3 | TRBD2 | TGCGCCAGCAGCCAACAGAAAAGTGGGACTAGTGGGACCGGGGAGCTGTTTTTT | CASSQQKSGTSGTGELFF
TRBJ2-5 | many | TRBV5-1 | NA | TGCGCCAGCAGCTTGGCCAGGCAAGAGACCCAGTACTTC | CASSLARQETQYF
TRBJ2-5 | many | TRBV29-1 | TRBD2 | TGCAGCTGTGCAGGAAGCGGGAGGGAAGAGACCCAGTACTTC | CSCAGSGREETQYF
TRBJ2-1 | many | TRBV29-1 | TRBD2 | TGCAGCCTTCGGACTAGCGGGATGAGTGGTGAGCAGTTCTTC | CSLRTSGMSGEQFF
TRBJ2-7 | NA | TRBV7-9 | TRBD2 | TGTGCCAGCAGCTTAGGGCTAGCGGACTCCTACGAGCAGTACTTC | CASSLGLADSYEQYF
TRBJ2-7 | many | TRBV12-3/TRBV12-4 | TRBD1 | TGTGCCAGCAGACGTACAGGGGACGGTTACTACGAGCAGTACTTC | CASRRTGDGYYEQYF
TRBJ2-5 | many | TRBV7-2 | TRBD2 | TGTGCCAGCAGCCTCCAAAAACTAGCGGGGGGCCAAGAGACCCAGTACTTC | CASSLQKLAGGQETQYF
TRBJ2-7 | NA | TRBV9 | NA | TGTGCCAGCAGCGTGGACCATAAAGGCGAGCAGTACTTC | CASSVDHKGEQYF